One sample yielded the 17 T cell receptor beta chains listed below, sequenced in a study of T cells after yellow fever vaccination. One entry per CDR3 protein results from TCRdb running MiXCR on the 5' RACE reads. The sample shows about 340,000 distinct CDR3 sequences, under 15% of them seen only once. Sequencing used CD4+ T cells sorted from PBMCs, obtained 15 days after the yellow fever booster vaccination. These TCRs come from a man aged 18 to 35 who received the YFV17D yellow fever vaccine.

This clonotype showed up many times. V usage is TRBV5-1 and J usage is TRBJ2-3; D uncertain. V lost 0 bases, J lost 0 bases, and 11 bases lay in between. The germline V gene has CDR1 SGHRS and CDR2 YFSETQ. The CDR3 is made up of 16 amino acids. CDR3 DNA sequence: TGCGCCAGCAGCTTGGCGCCAGGCCAAAGCACAGATACGCAGTATTTT. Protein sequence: CASSLAPGQSTDTQYF.

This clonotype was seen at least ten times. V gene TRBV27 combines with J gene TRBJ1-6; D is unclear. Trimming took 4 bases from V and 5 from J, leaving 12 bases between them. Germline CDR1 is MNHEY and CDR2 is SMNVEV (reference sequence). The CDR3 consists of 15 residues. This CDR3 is CASSWSGLDNSPLHF. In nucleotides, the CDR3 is TGTGCCAGCAGTTGGAGTGGCCTTGATAATTCACCCCTCCACTTT.

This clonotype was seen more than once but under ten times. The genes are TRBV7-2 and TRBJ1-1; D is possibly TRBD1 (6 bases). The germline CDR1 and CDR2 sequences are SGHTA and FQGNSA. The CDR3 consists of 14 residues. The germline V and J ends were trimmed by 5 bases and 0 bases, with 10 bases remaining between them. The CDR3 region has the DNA TGTGCCAGCAGCAAAGGACAGATGAACACTGAAGCTTTCTTT. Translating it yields CASSKGQMNTEAFF.

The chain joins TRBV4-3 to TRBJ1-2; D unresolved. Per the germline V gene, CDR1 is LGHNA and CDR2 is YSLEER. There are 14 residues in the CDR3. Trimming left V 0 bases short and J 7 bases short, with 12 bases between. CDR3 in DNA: TGCGCCAGCAGCCAAGATTTCACCCTAGGTGGCTACACCTTC. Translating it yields CASSQDFTLGGYTF.

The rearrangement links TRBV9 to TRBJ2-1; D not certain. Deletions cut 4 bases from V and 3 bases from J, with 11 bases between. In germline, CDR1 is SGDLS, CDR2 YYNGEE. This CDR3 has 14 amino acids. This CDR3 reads CASSPQPVYNEQFF. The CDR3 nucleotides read TGTGCCAGCAGCCCCCAGCCAGTCTACAATGAGCAGTTCTTC. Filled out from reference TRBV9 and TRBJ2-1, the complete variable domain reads DSGVTQTPKHLITATGQRVTLRCSPRSGDLSVYWYQQSLDQGLQFLIQYYNGEERAKGNILERFSAQQFPDLHSELNLSSLELGDSALYFCASSPQPVYNEQFFGPGTRLTVL.

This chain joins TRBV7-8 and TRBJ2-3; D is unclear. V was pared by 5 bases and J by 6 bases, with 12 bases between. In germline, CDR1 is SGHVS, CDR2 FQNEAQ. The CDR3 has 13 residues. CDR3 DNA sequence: TGTGCCAGCAGCCCAAACCCTCTGGATACGCAGTATTTT. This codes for CASSPNPLDTQYF.

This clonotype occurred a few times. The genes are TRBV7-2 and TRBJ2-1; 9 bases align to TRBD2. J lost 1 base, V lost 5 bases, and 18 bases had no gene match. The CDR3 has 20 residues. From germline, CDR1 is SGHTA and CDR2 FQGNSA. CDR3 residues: CASSLAPGLAGGRSYNEQFF. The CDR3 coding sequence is TGTGCCAGCAGCCTGGCCCCGGGACTAGCCGGGGGGAGGTCCTACAATGAGCAGTTCTTC.

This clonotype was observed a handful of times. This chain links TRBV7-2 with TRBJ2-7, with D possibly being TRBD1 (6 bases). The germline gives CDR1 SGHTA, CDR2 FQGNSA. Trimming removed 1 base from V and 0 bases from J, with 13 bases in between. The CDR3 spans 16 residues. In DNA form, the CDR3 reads TGTGCCAGCAGCTTAGGTTCTGGGGGCGGCTCCTACGAGCAGTACTTC. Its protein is CASSLGSGGGSYEQYF.

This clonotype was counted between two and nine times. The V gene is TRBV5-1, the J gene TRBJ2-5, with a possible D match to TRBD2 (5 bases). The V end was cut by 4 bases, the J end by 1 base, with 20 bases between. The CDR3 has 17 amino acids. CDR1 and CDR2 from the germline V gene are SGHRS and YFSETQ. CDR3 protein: CASSKDPLRGSQETQYF. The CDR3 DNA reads TGCGCCAGCAGCAAAGACCCTCTCCGGGGATCCCAAGAGACCCAGTACTTC.

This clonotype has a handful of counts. Written as DNA, the CDR3 is TGTGCCAGCAAGAAGGACAGGGGGCTGGGCTATGGCTACACCTTC. Its translation: CASKKDRGLGYGYTF. The chain links TRBV6-2 or TRBV6-3 to TRBJ1-2; 11 bases line up with TRBD1. CDR1 is MNHEY and CDR2 is SVGEGT in the germline V gene. The V segment lost 7 bases and the J segment 4 bases; nucleotides outside the gene matches: 8. The CDR3 runs 15 residues.

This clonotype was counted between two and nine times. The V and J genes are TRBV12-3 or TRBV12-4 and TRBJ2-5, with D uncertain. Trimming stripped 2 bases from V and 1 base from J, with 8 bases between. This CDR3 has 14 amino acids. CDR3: CASSLWQIQETQYF. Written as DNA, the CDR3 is TGTGCCAGCAGTTTATGGCAAATCCAAGAGACCCAGTACTTC.

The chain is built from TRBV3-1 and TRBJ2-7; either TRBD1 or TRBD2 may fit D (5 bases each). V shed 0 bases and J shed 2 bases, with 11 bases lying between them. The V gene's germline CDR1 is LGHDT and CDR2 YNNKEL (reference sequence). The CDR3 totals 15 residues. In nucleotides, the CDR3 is TGTGCCAGCAGCCAAGACCGGGACCGTCCCTACGAGCAGTACTTC. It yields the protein CASSQDRDRPYEQYF.

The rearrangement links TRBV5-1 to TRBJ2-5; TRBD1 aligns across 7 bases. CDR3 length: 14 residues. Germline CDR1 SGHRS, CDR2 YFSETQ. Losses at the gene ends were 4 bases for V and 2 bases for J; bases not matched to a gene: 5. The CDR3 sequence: CASSVDRTQETQYF. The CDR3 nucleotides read TGCGCCAGCAGCGTGGACAGGACGCAAGAGACCCAGTACTTC.

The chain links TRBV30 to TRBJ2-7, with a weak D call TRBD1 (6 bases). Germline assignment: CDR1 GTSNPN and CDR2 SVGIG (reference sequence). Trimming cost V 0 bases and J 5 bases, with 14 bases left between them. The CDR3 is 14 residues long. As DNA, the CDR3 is TGTGCCTGGAGTGTTAAGGGGGTCGTCAACGAGCAGTACTTC. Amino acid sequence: CAWSVKGVVNEQYF.

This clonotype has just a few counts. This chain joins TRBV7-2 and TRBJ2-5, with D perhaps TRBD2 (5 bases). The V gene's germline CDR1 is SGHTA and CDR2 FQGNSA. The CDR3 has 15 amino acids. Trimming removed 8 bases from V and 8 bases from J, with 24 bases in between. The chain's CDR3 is CASRGATAAITTQYF. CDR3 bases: TGTGCCAGCCGCGGAGCCACAGCGGCGATAACCACCCAGTACTTC.

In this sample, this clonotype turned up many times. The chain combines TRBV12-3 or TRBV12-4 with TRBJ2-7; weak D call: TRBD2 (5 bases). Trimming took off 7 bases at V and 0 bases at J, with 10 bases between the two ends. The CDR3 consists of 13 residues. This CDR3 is CASIGGFSYEQYF. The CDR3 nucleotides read TGTGCCAGCATAGGAGGATTCTCCTACGAGCAGTACTTC.

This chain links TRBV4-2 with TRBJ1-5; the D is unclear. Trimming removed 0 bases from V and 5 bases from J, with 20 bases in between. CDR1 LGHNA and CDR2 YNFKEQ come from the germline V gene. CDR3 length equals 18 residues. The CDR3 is CASSQDPHRAGGDQPQHF. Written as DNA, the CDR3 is TGTGCCAGCAGCCAAGACCCCCACCGGGCGGGCGGTGATCAGCCCCAGCATTTT.